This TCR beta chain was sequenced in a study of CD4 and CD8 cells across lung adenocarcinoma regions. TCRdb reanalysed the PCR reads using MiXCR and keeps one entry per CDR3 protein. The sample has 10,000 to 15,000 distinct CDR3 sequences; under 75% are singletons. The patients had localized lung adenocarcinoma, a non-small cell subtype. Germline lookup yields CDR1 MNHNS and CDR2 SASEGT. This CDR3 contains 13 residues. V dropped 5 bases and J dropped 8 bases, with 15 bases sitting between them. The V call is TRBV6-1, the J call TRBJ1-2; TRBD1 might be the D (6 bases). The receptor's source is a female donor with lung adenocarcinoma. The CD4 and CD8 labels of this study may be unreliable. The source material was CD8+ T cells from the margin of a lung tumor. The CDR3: CASSPGTQGGYTF. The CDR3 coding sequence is TGTGCCAGCAGTCCCGGGACACAGGGAGGCTACACCTTC.